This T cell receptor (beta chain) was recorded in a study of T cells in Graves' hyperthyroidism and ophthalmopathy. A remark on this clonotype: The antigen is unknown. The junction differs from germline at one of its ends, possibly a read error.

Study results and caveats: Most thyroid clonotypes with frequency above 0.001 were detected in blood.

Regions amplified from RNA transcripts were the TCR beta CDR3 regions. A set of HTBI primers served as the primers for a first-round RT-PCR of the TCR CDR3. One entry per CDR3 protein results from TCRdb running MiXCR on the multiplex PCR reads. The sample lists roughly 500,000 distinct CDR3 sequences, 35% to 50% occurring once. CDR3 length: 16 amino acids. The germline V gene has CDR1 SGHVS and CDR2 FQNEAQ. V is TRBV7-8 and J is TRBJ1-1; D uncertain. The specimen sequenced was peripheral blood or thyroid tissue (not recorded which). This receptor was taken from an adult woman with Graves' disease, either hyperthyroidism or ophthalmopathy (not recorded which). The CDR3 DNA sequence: TGTGCCAGCAGCTTAGGTCCATTGGGTTCGAGGACTGAAGCCTTCTTT. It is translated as CASSLGPLGSRTEAFF.